The present entry profiles one TCR beta chain with its context. Its antigen is unidentified. This sample was included in a study of T cell responses to AZD1222 COVID-19 vaccine. The study, taken as a whole, reports: Reports indicate that nearly half of spike-specific TCRs are directed at unmutated variant regions. Clonal diversity may have been underestimated, and the donors were mostly white British, with more females than males.

The table came from immunoSEQ multiplex PCR; TCRdb's copy has only in-frame clones and leaves some out. The sample lists under 200,000 clones; around 90% were seen once. From germline, CDR1 is LGHDT and CDR2 YNNKEL (reference sequence). The V and J ends lost 1 base and 7 bases respectively, with 13 bases between them. The CDR3 totals 15 residues. V and J are TRBV3-1 (or the pseudogene TRBV3-2) and TRBJ2-2; D possibly uses TRBD1 or TRBD2 (6 bases each). Sequencing was performed on peripheral blood, taken 28 days after the second dose of the MenACWY control vaccine. The receptor's source is an adult who received the MenACWY meningococcal vaccine as a control. The CDR3 nucleotides read TGTGCCAGCAGCCAAGTCAGGGGAGGTCTCGGGGAGCTGTTTTTT. It specifies CASSQVRGGLGELFF.